A selection of T cell receptor beta chains follows, all from one sample in a study of blood T cell repertoires in COVID-19. Profiling relied on immunoSEQ multiplex PCR, and the TCRdb table lists in-frame clones only, not all of them. The repertoire consists of some 150,000 clones, with 80% occurring once and the leading ten covering about 0.5%. Material: peripheral blood. Receptor source: a man aged 55 to 70 with acute or convalescent COVID-19. Each CDR3 is given with its conserved first and last residue. The D gene is left open where the match is weak. Expanded clones get a size class; other rows say once, few or many, or leave the size out.

abundance,len,j_gene,d_gene,v_gene,CDR3nt,CDR3aa
few,16,TRBJ2-3,TRBD2,TRBV7-2,TGTGCCAGCAGCTTGGGTAGCGGGGGGGCCCGAGATACGCAGTATTTT,CASSLGSGGARDTQYF
-,14,TRBJ2-7,TRBD1,TRBV28,TGTGCCAGCAGTTTATCAGGGGGTTTCAACGAGCAGTACTTC,CASSLSGGFNEQYF
-,13,TRBJ2-5,TRBD2,TRBV12-3/TRBV12-4,TGTGCCAGCAGGGGACTAGCGGGAGAGACCCAGTACTTC,CASRGLAGETQYF
few,15,TRBJ1-1,-,TRBV5-5,TGTGCCAGCAGCTTTACCTCGGGCGGGGGCACTGAAGCTTTCTTT,CASSFTSGGGTEAFF
-,16,TRBJ1-5,-,TRBV21-1,TGTGCCAGCAGCAAAGCGGGCAGGGGGATCAATCAGCCCCAGCATTTT,CASSKAGRGINQPQHF
-,14,TRBJ1-4,TRBD1,TRBV15,TGTGCCACCAGCAGGGACAGGGGGTATGAAAAACTGTTTTTT,CATSRDRGYEKLFF
once,18,TRBJ2-3,-,TRBV14,TGTGCCAGCAGCCAAGATATCCGCCCCGTCGGGTTGCCAGATACGCAGTATTTT,CASSQDIRPVGLPDTQYF
-,15,TRBJ1-2,TRBD1,TRBV19,TGTGCCAGTAGCGTCGGACAGGGGGCAACCTATGGCTACACCTTC,CASSVGQGATYGYTF
-,13,TRBJ1-1,TRBD1,TRBV2,TGTGCCAGCAGTGTACAGGGGTTCACTGAAGCTTTCTTT,CASSVQGFTEAFF
few,13,TRBJ1-5,-,TRBV19,TGTGCCACTTCAGGGGCAGCCAATCAGCCCCAGCATTTT,CATSGAANQPQHF
once,14,TRBJ1-1,TRBD1,TRBV12-5,TGTGCTAGTGTCAGGACAGGGTTGGACACTGAAGCTTTCTTT,CASVRTGLDTEAFF
few,13,TRBJ1-3,-,TRBV2,TGTGCCAGCAGTGGGGAGACTGGAAACACCATATATTTT,CASSGETGNTIYF
-,16,TRBJ1-2,-,TRBV27,TGTGCCAGCAGTCCCTTTTCGGGGTCGCATAACTATGGCTACACCTTC,CASSPFSGSHNYGYTF
once,13,TRBJ1-4,-,TRBV5-6,TGTGCCAGCAGCCGGAGTCGCAATGAAAAACTGTTTTTT,CASSRSRNEKLFF
once,13,TRBJ2-5,-,TRBV5-1,TGCGCCAGCAGTCCAGGGGACCAAGGGACCCAGTACTTC,CASSPGDQGTQYF
few,13,TRBJ1-2,-,TRBV29-1,TGCAGCGTTGGGGAGGGGCCGAACTATGGCTACACCTTC,CSVGEGPNYGYTF
-,13,TRBJ2-5,-,TRBV12-3/TRBV12-4,TGTGCCAGCAGCACAGGGTCCCAAGAGACCCAGTACTTC,CASSTGSQETQYF
-,16,TRBJ2-2,-,TRBV7-3,TGTGCCAGCAGCTTACAGATTCCCGCGAACACCGGGGAGCTGTTTTTT,CASSLQIPANTGELFF
-,14,TRBJ2-7,TRBD1,TRBV3-1/TRBV3-2,TGTGCCAGCAGCCGGCAGGGGGCCGGTTACGAGCAGTACTTC,CASSRQGAGYEQYF
-,16,TRBJ2-2,-,TRBV2,TGTGCCAGCAGTGAACTTTCAGGGGCGAACACCGGGGAGCTGTTTTTT,CASSELSGANTGELFF
-,13,TRBJ1-2,-,TRBV6-1,TGTGCCAGCAGTGACAGGGCATACTATGGCTACACCTTC,CASSDRAYYGYTF
-,14,TRBJ2-2,-,TRBV20-1,TGCAGTGCTAGTGGACGGGGAAACACCGGGGAGCTGTTTTTT,CSASGRGNTGELFF
-,11,TRBJ1-1,-,TRBV6-5,TGTGCCAGCAAGGGAGGGTTGGTGGCTTTCTTT,CASKGGLVAFF
once,13,TRBJ1-2,TRBD1,TRBV7-6,TGTGCCAGCAGCCGTGACAGGGCCGGCGGCTACACCTTC,CASSRDRAGGYTF
-,15,TRBJ2-3,-,TRBV6-5,TGTGCCAGCACCCACTCCCCACAGGGACTACAAACGCAGTATTTT,CASTHSPQGLQTQYF
few,15,TRBJ1-1,-,TRBV5-4,TGTGCCAGCAGCTTGGACGCAGGGGCCTTTTATGAAGCTTTCTTT,CASSLDAGAFYEAFF
few,13,TRBJ1-1,TRBD1,TRBV2,TGTGCCAGCAGACGGGACAGGGGCACTGAAGCTTTCTTT,CASRRDRGTEAFF
-,13,TRBJ2-3,TRBD2,TRBV18,TGTGCCAGCTCACCACCGACTAGCGCAGCGCAGTATTTT,CASSPPTSAAQYF
-,18,TRBJ1-5,-,TRBV7-3,TGTGCCAGCAGCGCAGACTTAGGGGTATATCGTAGCAATCAGCCCCAGCATTTT,CASSADLGVYRSNQPQHF
-,13,TRBJ2-7,-,TRBV19,TGTGCCAGTAGTAGAGTGGGGGCAAACGAGCAGTACTTC,CASSRVGANEQYF
-,13,TRBJ2-3,TRBD2,TRBV11-2,TGTGCCAGCAGCTTATCGGGGGGGGATACGCAGTATTTT,CASSLSGGDTQYF
few,14,TRBJ2-7,TRBD1,TRBV28,TGTGCCAGCAGTTTGGACAGGGGCTTCTACGAGCAGTACTTC,CASSLDRGFYEQYF
-,17,TRBJ2-1,-,TRBV4-1,TGCGCCAGCAGTCGGGGGAACCCCCGGTCCTATTACAATGAGCAGTTCTTC,CASSRGNPRSYYNEQFF
-,14,TRBJ1-6,-,TRBV11-2,TGTGCCAGCAGCTTTCAGGCATATAATTCACCCCTCCACTTT,CASSFQAYNSPLHF
-,13,TRBJ2-7,-,TRBV10-3,TGTGCCATCAGTGAACCCGGTTACTACGAGCAGTACTTC,CAISEPGYYEQYF
-,13,TRBJ1-3,TRBD1,TRBV5-6,TGTGCCAGCAGGTTCGGTCAGGGGGACACCATATATTTT,CASRFGQGDTIYF
many,14,TRBJ2-7,TRBD2,TRBV6-2/TRBV6-3,TGTGCCAGCAGTCTCGGCGGGGGGGCGTACGAGCAGTACTTC,CASSLGGGAYEQYF
-,13,TRBJ1-2,-,TRBV28,TGTGCCAGCAGCCCCGGGGGAAACTATGGCTACACCTTC,CASSPGGNYGYTF
-,14,TRBJ2-7,TRBD1,TRBV28,TGTGCCAGCACCTTGGACAGGGGCCCCTACGAGCAGTACTTC,CASTLDRGPYEQYF
-,15,TRBJ2-2,TRBD2,TRBV19,TGTGCCAGTAGTAAGGGGACTAGCGGGAATCAGAAGCTGTTTTTT,CASSKGTSGNQKLFF
once,12,TRBJ2-1,TRBD1,TRBV30,TGTGCCCGAACAGGGGTTCGGGATGAGCAGTTCTTC,CARTGVRDEQFF
-,14,TRBJ1-1,-,TRBV5-1,TGCGCCAGCAGCTTCGAGTGGGGCTACACTGAAGCTTTCTTT,CASSFEWGYTEAFF
once,14,TRBJ2-7,-,TRBV7-3,TGTGCCAGCAGCTTAAGTGGGGCGGCTGGCGAGCAGTACTTC,CASSLSGAAGEQYF
-,15,TRBJ1-4,-,TRBV6-2/TRBV6-3,TGTGCCAGCAGCCGCGATCGGGGGGTACTCGAAAAACTGTTTTTT,CASSRDRGVLEKLFF
-,15,TRBJ2-3,TRBD2,TRBV18,TGTGCCAGCTCATCGGGGACTAGCGGTACAGATACGCAGTATTTT,CASSSGTSGTDTQYF
-,15,TRBJ2-7,TRBD1,TRBV19,TGTGCCAGTAGTGAAGCCGGGACAGGGCTTTCCGAGCAGTACTTC,CASSEAGTGLSEQYF
few,14,TRBJ2-2,TRBD2,TRBV10-1,TGCGCCAGCCGACTAGCGGGAGGGTTCGGGGAGCTGTTTTTT,CASRLAGGFGELFF
-,14,TRBJ2-7,TRBD1,TRBV19,TGTGCCAGTAGTATAGGGGGACAGACCTACGAGCAGTACTTC,CASSIGGQTYEQYF
-,13,TRBJ2-7,-,TRBV5-6,TGTGCCAGCAGCTTGGCCGGGTCGCAAGGGGGGTACTTC,CASSLAGSQGGYF
many,15,TRBJ2-7,TRBD2,TRBV2,TGTGCCAGCAGTGTTAGCGGGGGTTACTCCTACGAGCAGTACTTC,CASSVSGGYSYEQYF
-,15,TRBJ1-2,-,TRBV4-2,TGTGCCAGCACCCCGGACAGAAACTCAAACTATGGCTACACCTTC,CASTPDRNSNYGYTF